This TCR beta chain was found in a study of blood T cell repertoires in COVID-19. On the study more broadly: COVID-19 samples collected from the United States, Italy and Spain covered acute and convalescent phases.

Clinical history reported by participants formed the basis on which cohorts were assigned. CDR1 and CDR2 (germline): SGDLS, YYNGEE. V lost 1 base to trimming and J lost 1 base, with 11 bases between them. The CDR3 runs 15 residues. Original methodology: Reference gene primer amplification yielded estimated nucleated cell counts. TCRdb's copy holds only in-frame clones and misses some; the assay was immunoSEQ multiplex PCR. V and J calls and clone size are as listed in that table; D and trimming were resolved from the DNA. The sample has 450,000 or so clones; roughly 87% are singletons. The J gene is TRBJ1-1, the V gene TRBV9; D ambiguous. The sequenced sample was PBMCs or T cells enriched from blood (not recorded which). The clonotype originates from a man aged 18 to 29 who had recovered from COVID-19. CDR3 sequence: CASSVSTDPNTEAFF. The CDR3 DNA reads TGTGCCAGCAGCGTAAGCACAGATCCGAACACTGAAGCTTTCTTT.